These 26 T cell receptor beta chains were sequenced from one sample in a study of Ad26.COV2.S vaccination and SARS-CoV-2 variants. Produced via immunoSEQ multiplex PCR; TCRdb's table is partial and in-frame only. The sample contains more than 300,000 clones, about 89% of which appear only once. The treatment here: some 19 received Ad26.COV2.S at low or high dose, single or two shots; about 5 received placebo; per-sample allocation not given. Sample collection was performed on day 63 after the first vaccine or placebo injection. Material: peripheral blood, obtained in a trial of Ad26.COV2.S vaccine versus placebo. All receptors come from a person aged 18-65 years who received the Ad26.COV2.S COVID-19 vaccine or a placebo.

The chain uses TRBV7-8 and TRBJ1-1, with D tentatively TRBD1 (6 bases). This CDR3 is 14 amino acids long. Per the germline V gene, CDR1 is SGHVS and CDR2 is FQNEAQ. V was trimmed by 1 base and J by 3 bases, leaving 9 bases between them. CDR3 DNA: TGTGCCAGCAGCTTAGGCAACAGGGACACTGAAGCTTTCTTT. This codes for CASSLGNRDTEAFF.

The rearrangement uses TRBV5-4 and TRBJ2-3, with 8 bases that match TRBD2. Per germline, CDR1 SGHNT and CDR2 YYREEE (reference sequence). Unmatched junction bases numbered 5, after V lost 0 bases and J lost 2 bases. The CDR3 extends over 16 amino acids. CDR3: CASSLESGGVTDTQYF. CDR3 sequence (DNA): TGTGCCAGCAGCTTGGAATCGGGGGGGGTCACAGATACGCAGTATTTT.

This chain connects TRBV6-1 to TRBJ1-2; D gene unclear. Germline V gene lookup returns CDR1 MNHNS and CDR2 SASEGT. V was clipped by 1 base and J by 7 bases, with 13 bases between them. The CDR3 is 14 amino acids. As DNA, the CDR3 is TGTGCCAGCAGTGAAGTACTGGACGCGGCTGGCTACACCTTC. Its protein product is CASSEVLDAAGYTF.

DNA for the CDR3: TGTGCCAGTAGTATTGCGCAGGGTCAGGGTGGCTACACCTTC. Translated, it gives CASSIAQGQGGYTF. J is TRBJ1-2 and V is TRBV19; D is perhaps TRBD1 (5 bases). Trimming removed 3 bases at V and 7 bases at J, with 15 bases between. Germline CDR1 LNHDA, CDR2 SQIVND (reference sequence). The CDR3 is made up of 14 amino acids.

The chain recombines TRBV18 with TRBJ1-6; D is undetermined. The CDR3 spans 15 residues. Germline V gene data show CDR1 as KGHSH and CDR2 as LQKENI. Trimming removed 6 bases at V and 2 bases at J, with 11 bases between. In nucleotides, the CDR3 is TGTGCCAGCTCCTCGGACCGACCCTATAATTCACCCCTCCACTTT. Its protein product is CASSSDRPYNSPLHF.

DNA of the CDR3: TGTGCCATCAGGGCAGGGTCCTACGAGCAGTACTTC. It encodes CAIRAGSYEQYF. The chain couples TRBV10-3 to TRBJ2-7; D perhaps matches TRBD1 (5 bases). Trimming stripped 6 bases from V and 1 base from J, with 7 bases between. This CDR3 comprises 12 residues. Germline V gene lookup returns CDR1 ENHRY and CDR2 SYGVKD.

V usage is TRBV3-1 (or the pseudogene TRBV3-2) and J usage is TRBJ2-3; D is unclear. V was cut by 0 bases and J by 0 bases, with 7 bases left in between. The germline gives CDR1 LGHDT, CDR2 YNNKEL (reference sequence). There are 15 residues in the CDR3. The CDR3 is CASSQETASTDTQYF. Written as DNA, the CDR3 is TGTGCCAGCAGCCAAGAGACGGCAAGCACAGATACGCAGTATTTT.

On this clone: The same CDR3 also results from other DNA sequences found in this sample. The chain recombines TRBV30 with TRBJ1-5; D remains unclear. In germline, CDR1 is GTSNPN, CDR2 SVGIG (reference sequence). Trimming cost V 0 bases and J 5 bases, with 8 bases left between them. The CDR3 extends over 13 amino acids. CDR3 region: CAWSVRGDQPQHF. The CDR3 DNA reads TGTGCCTGGAGTGTGAGAGGCGATCAGCCCCAGCATTTT.

The chain is built from TRBV29-1 and TRBJ2-1; D possibly uses TRBD1 or TRBD2 (5 bases each). The V end was cut by 4 bases, the J end by 6 bases, with 19 bases between. CDR3 length equals 15 residues. From germline, CDR1 is SQVTM and CDR2 ANQGSEA. The DNA for the CDR3 is TGCAGCGTTGTTCCCGAGGCCCAGAGGGGCAATGAGCAGTTCTTC. It codes for CSVVPEAQRGNEQFF.

The chain employs TRBV2 and TRBJ2-3; maybe TRBD2 (5 bases). This CDR3 has 10 amino acids. V was shortened by 8 bases and J by 6 bases, with 6 bases between the two germline ends. Germline V CDR1 and CDR2: SNHLY, FYNNEI. The CDR3 loop reads CASGGDTQYF. CDR3 in DNA: TGTGCCAGCGGCGGGGATACGCAGTATTTT.

The chain carries TRBV14 and TRBJ1-2; D perhaps matches TRBD1 (5 bases). V was trimmed by 4 bases and J by 4 bases, leaving 7 bases between them. There are 12 residues in the CDR3. Germline assignment: CDR1 SGHDN and CDR2 FVKESK. The CDR3 spells CASSRQGYGYTF. The CDR3 DNA reads TGTGCCAGCAGCCGGCAGGGCTATGGCTACACCTTC.

The CDR3 spells CASRLDGYNEQFF. CDR3 coding DNA: TGTGCCAGCAGGTTGGACGGGTACAATGAGCAGTTCTTC. The chain recombines TRBV3-1 (or the pseudogene TRBV3-2) with TRBJ2-1; D call uncertain. This CDR3 has 13 amino acids. The germline V gene has CDR1 LGHDT and CDR2 YNNKEL (reference sequence). V was trimmed by 6 bases and J by 4 bases, leaving 10 bases between them.

The chain links TRBV5-1 to TRBJ2-1; unclear D gene. This CDR3 has 12 residues. Germline CDR1 is SGHRS and CDR2 is YFSETQ. V gave up 4 bases and J gave up 10 bases, with 12 bases separating them. CDR3 loop: CASSLTPPEQFF. CDR3 coding DNA: TGCGCCAGCAGCCTGACCCCGCCCGAGCAGTTCTTC. Full variable domain (rest looked up from reference TRBV5-1 and TRBJ2-1): KAGVTQTPRYLIKTRGQQVTLSCSPISGHRSVSWYQQTPGQGLQFLFEYFSETQRNKGNFPGRFSGRQFSNSRSEMNVSTLELGDSALYLCASSLTPPEQFFGPGTRLTVL.

This chain joins TRBV20-1 and TRBJ2-2; D uncertain. Between the trimmed V and J ends, which lost 4 bases and 8 bases, there was a span of 8 bases. Germline V CDR1 and CDR2: DFQATT, SNEGSKA (reference sequence). The CDR3 totals 11 residues. CDR3 DNA: TGCAGTGCTAAGAGTTCTGGGGAGCTGTTTTTT. This gives the protein CSAKSSGELFF.

CDR3 sequence: CASSFSGANVLTF. CDR3 nucleotide sequence: TGTGCCAGCAGTTTCAGTGGGGCCAACGTCCTGACTTTC. The genes are TRBV6-5 and TRBJ2-6; D is unresolved. Trimming cost V 4 bases and J 3 bases, with 4 bases left between them. CDR3 length equals 13 residues. The germline V gene has CDR1 MNHEY and CDR2 SVGAGI.

The V and J genes are TRBV5-6 and TRBJ2-7, with 10 bases matching TRBD2. Trimming took 0 bases from V and 2 from J; bases not matched to a gene: 2. Per the germline V gene, CDR1 is SGHDT and CDR2 is YYEEEE. The CDR3 contains 15 residues. The CDR3 coding sequence is TGTGCCAGCAGCTTGGTCGGACTAGCGGCCTACGAGCAGTACTTC. Translation: CASSLVGLAAYEQYF.

The rearrangement uses TRBV9 and TRBJ2-5, with D possibly matching TRBD1 (5 bases). Trimming removed 2 bases from V and 3 bases from J, with 11 bases in between. Germline CDR1 reads SGDLS; CDR2 reads YYNGEE. CDR3 length equals 14 residues. The CDR3 DNA reads as TGTGCCAGCAGCGTTGTGGGGCAAGAAGAGACCCAGTACTTC. Residues: CASSVVGQEETQYF.

This chain joins TRBV30 and TRBJ2-7; the match to TRBD1 covers 12 bases. The CDR3 contains 15 residues. Germline loops: CDR1 GTSNPN, CDR2 SVGIG (reference sequence). V gave up 2 bases and J gave up 3 bases; unmatched junction bases: 5. CDR3 bases: TGTGCCTGGAGTATGGGACAGGGGGCGCACTACGAGCAGTACTTC. Translation gives CAWSMGQGAHYEQYF.

V and J are TRBV18 and TRBJ1-6; TRBD1 aligns across 8 bases. CDR1 is KGHSH and CDR2 is LQKENI in the germline V gene. This CDR3 has 15 amino acids. Trimming removed 4 bases from V and 2 bases from J; junction bases left unmatched: 1. The CDR3 region is CASSQQGAYNSPLHF. CDR3 bases: TGTGCCAGCTCACAACAGGGGGCCTATAATTCACCCCTCCACTTT.

The V gene is TRBV2, the J gene TRBJ2-7, with D possibly TRBD2 on 6 matching bases. Trimming removed 10 bases at V and 7 bases at J, with 14 bases between. The CDR3 is 11 amino acids. Per the germline V gene, CDR1 is SNHLY and CDR2 is FYNNEI. The CDR3 DNA reads TGTGCCACCTCGGGGGTAGGGGAGCAGTACTTC. Translation gives CATSGVGEQYF.

J is TRBJ2-1 and V is TRBV2; 9 positions agree with TRBD1. CDR1 is SNHLY, CDR2 FYNNEI, per germline. V gave up 7 bases and J gave up 6 bases; unmatched junction bases: 7. The CDR3 totals 14 residues. CDR3 region: CASKRPGQGNEQFF. CDR3 DNA: TGTGCCAGCAAGAGGCCGGGACAGGGCAATGAGCAGTTCTTC. Variable domain in full (rest from reference TRBV2 and TRBJ2-1): EPEVTQTPSHQVTQMGQEVILRCVPISNHLYFYWYRQILGQKVEFLVSFYNNEISEKSEIFDDQFSVERPDGSNFTLKIRSTKLEDSAMYFCASKRPGQGNEQFFGPGTRLTVL.

This chain links TRBV12-3 or TRBV12-4 with TRBJ1-1; D call uncertain. V was trimmed by 1 base and J by 11 bases, leaving 14 bases between them. The CDR3 consists of 13 residues. The CDR3 loop is CASSLDGRRSAFF. The CDR3 bases are TGTGCCAGCAGTTTAGATGGGCGGCGGTCTGCTTTCTTT.

V and J are TRBV7-9 and TRBJ1-5, with a possible D match to TRBD1 (5 bases). This CDR3 contains 15 residues. Germline CDR1 and CDR2: SEHNR and FQNEAQ (reference sequence). Trimming stripped 5 bases from V and 8 bases from J, with 19 bases between. CDR3 DNA: TGTGCCAGCAGCCCTAGTCAGTCACCGGGGGAGCCCCAGCATTTT. Translating gives CASSPSQSPGEPQHF.

This chain uses TRBV14 with TRBJ2-2; D remains unclear. The germline V gene has CDR1 SGHDN and CDR2 FVKESK. CDR3 length: 14 amino acids. V was trimmed by 1 base and J by 4 bases, leaving 7 bases between them. CDR3 DNA sequence: TGTGCCAGCAGCCAAGGCTCGAGCACCGGGGAGCTGTTTTTT. The encoded protein is CASSQGSSTGELFF.

The J gene is TRBJ2-2, the V gene TRBV29-1; D possibly corresponds to TRBD2 (5 bases). The CDR3 is 13 amino acids. Germline lookup yields CDR1 SQVTM and CDR2 ANQGSEA. The V gene lost 4 bases and the J gene lost 8 bases, with 14 bases spanning the gap. CDR3 sequence (DNA): TGCAGCGTTGTTCGGGGTCTTCGTGGGGAGCTGTTTTTT. Translated, it gives CSVVRGLRGELFF.

This chain connects TRBV4-1 to TRBJ1-6; no definite D call. With 0 bases removed from V and 9 bases from J, the gap between germline ends came to 18 bases. In germline, CDR1 is MGHRA, CDR2 YSYEKL. This CDR3 contains 17 residues. DNA of the CDR3: TGCGCCAGCAGCCAAGACTGGCCAACCTGGTTGGGTTCACCCCTCCACTTT. Translating it yields CASSQDWPTWLGSPLHF.